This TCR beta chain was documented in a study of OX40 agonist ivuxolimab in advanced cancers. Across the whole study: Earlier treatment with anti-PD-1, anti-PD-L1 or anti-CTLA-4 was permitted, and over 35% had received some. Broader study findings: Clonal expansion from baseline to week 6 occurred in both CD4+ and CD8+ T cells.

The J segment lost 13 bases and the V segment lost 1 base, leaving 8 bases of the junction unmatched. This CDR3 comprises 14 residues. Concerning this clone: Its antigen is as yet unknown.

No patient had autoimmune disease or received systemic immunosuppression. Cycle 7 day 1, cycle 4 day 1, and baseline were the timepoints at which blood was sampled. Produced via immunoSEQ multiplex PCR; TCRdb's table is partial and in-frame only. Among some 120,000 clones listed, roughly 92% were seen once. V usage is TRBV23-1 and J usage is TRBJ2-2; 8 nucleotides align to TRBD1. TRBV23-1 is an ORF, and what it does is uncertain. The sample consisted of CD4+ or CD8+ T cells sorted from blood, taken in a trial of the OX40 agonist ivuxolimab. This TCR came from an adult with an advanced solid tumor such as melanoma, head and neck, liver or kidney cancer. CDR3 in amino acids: CASSQFSWTGRLFF. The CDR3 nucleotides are TGCGCCAGCAGTCAATTTAGTTGGACAGGGAGGCTGTTTTTT.